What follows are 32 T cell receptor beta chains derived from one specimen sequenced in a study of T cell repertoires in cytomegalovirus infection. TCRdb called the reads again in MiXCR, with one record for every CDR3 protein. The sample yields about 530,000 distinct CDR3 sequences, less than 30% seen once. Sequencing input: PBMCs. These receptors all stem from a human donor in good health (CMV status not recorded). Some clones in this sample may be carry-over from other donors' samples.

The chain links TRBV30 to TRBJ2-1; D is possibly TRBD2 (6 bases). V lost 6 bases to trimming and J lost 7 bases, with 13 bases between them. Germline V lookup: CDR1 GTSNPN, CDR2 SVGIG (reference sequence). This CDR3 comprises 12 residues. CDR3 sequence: CACTTGGNEQFF. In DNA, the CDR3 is TGTGCCTGTACAACTGGAGGGAATGAGCAGTTCTTC. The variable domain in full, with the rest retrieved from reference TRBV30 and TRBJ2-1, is SQTIHQWPATLVQPVGSPLSLECTVEGTSNPNLYWYRQAAGRGLQLLFYSVGIGQISSEVPQNLSASRPQDRQFILSSKKLLLSDSGFYLCACTTGGNEQFFGPGTRLTVL.

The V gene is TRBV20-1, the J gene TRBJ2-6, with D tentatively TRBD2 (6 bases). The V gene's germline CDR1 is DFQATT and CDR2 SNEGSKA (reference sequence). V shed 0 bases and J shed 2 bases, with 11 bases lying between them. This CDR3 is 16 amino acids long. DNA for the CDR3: TGCAGTGCTAGAGATGGCCCGGGAGCTGGGGCCAACGTCCTGACTTTC. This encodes CSARDGPGAGANVLTF.

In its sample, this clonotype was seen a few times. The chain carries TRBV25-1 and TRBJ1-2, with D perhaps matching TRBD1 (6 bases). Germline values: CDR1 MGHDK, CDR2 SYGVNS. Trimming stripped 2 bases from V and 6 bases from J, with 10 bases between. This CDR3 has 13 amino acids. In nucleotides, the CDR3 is TGTGCCAGCAGTGAAGGGGGCAGGGATGGCTACACCTTC. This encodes CASSEGGRDGYTF.

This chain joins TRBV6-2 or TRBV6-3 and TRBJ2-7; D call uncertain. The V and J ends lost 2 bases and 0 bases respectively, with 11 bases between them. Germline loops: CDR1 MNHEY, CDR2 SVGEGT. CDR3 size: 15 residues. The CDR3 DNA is TGTGCCAGCAGTTACCCCCCCGGATTCTCCTACGAGCAGTACTTC. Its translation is CASSYPPGFSYEQYF.

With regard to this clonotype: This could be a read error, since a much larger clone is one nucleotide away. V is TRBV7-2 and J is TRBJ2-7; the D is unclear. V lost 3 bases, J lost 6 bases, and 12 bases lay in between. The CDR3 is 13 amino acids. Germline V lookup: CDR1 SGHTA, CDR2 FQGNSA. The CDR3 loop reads CASSFEGFSEQYV. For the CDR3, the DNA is TGTGCCAGCAGCTTCGAAGGGTTCAGCGAGCAGTACGTC.

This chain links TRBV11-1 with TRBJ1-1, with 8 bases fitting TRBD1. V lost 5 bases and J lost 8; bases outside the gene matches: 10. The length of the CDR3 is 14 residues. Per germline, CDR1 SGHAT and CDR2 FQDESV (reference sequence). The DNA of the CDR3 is TGTGCCAGCAGCCCTATGCTTACAGGGGGAGAAGCTTTCTTT. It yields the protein CASSPMLTGGEAFF.

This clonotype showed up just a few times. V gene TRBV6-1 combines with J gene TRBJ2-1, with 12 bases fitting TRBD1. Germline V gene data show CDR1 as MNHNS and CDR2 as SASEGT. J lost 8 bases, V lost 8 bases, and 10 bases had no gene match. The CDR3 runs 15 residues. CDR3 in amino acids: CASVRPGQGAYEQFF. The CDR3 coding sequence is TGTGCCAGCGTCCGTCCGGGACAGGGGGCATATGAGCAGTTCTTC.

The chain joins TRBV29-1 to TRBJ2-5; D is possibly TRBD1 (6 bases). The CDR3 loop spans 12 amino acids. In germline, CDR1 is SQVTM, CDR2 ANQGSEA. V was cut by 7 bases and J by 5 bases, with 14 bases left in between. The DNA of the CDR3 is TGCAGCGCTCCGACAGGTCCGGAGACCCAGTACTTC. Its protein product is CSAPTGPETQYF.

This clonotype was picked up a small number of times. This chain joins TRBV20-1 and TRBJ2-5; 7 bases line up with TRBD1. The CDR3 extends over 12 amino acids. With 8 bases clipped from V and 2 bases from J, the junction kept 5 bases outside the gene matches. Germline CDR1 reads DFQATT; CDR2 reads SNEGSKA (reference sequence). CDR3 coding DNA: TGCAGTTCACCAGGGGGTCAAGAGACCCAGTACTTC. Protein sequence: CSSPGGQETQYF.

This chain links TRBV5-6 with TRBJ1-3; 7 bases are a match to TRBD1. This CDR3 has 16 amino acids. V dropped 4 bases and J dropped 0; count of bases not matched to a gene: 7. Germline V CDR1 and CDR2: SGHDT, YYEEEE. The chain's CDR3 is CASSGKQGNSGNTIYF. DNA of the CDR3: TGTGCCAGCAGCGGAAAACAGGGGAACTCTGGAAACACCATATATTTT.

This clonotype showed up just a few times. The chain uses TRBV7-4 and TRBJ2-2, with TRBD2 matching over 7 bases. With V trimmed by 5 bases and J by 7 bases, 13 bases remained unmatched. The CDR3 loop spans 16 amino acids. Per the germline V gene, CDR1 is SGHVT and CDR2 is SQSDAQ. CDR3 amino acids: CASSDQIHLAGGELFF. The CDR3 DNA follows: TGTGCCAGCAGCGATCAAATACATTTAGCGGGCGGGGAGCTGTTTTTT.

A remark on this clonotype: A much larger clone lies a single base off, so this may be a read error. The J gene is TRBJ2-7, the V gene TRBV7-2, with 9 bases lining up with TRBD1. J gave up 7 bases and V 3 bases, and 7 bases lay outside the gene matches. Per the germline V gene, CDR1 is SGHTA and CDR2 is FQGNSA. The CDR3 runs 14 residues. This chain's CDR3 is CASSFWGQGNEQYV. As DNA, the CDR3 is TGTGCCAGCAGCTTTTGGGGACAGGGTAATGAGCAGTACGTC.

CDR3 DNA sequence: TGTGCCAGCAGTTACCGACGGGGTCCCCCCAATGAGCAGTTCTTC. Translating it yields CASSYRRGPPNEQFF. This chain uses TRBV6-6 with TRBJ2-1; tentative D call: TRBD2 (5 bases). The V gene lost 2 bases and the J gene lost 6 bases, with 14 bases spanning the gap. The V gene's germline CDR1 is MNHNY and CDR2 SVGAGI (reference sequence). There are 15 residues in the CDR3.

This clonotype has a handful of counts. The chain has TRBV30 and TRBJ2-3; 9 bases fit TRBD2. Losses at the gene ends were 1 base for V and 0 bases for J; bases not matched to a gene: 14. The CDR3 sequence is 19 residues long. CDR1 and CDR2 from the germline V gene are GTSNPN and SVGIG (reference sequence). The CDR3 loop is CAWSAVGSGRLPSTDTQYF. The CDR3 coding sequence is TGTGCCTGGAGTGCCGTCGGAAGCGGGAGGCTCCCTAGCACAGATACGCAGTATTTT.

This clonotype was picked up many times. The chain's CDR3 is CASTVPGEKLFF. The CDR3 DNA reads as TGTGCCAGCACCGTACCCGGGGAAAAACTGTTTTTT. The chain couples TRBV7-2 to TRBJ1-4; D gene ambiguous. The CDR3 covers 12 residues. Germline V lookup: CDR1 SGHTA, CDR2 FQGNSA. Trimming cost V 7 bases and J 8 bases, with 11 bases left between them.

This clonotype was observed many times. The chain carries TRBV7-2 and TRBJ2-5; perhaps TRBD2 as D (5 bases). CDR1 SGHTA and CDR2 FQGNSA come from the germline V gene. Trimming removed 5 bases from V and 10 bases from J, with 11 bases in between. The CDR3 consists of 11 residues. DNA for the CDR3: TGTGCCAGCAGCCAGGTCGGGATCCAGTACTTC. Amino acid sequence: CASSQVGIQYF.

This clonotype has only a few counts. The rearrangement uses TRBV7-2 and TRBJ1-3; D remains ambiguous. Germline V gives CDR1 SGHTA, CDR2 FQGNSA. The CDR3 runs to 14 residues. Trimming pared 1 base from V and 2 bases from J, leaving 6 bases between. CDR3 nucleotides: TGTGCCAGCAGCTTAGGACGGACTGGAAACACCATATATTTT. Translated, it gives CASSLGRTGNTIYF.

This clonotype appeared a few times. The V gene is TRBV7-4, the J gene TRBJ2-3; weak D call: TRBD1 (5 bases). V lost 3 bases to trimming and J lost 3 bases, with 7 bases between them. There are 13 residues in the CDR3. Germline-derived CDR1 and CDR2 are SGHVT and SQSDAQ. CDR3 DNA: TGTGCCAGCAGCTTTAAGGGGACAGATACGCAGTATTTT. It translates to CASSFKGTDTQYF. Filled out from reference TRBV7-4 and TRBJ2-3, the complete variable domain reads GAGVSQSPRYKVAKRGRDVALRCDSISGHVTLYWYRQTLGQGSEVLTYSQSDAQRDKSGRPSGRFSAERPERSVSTLKIQRTEQGDSAVYLCASSFKGTDTQYFGPGTRLTVL.

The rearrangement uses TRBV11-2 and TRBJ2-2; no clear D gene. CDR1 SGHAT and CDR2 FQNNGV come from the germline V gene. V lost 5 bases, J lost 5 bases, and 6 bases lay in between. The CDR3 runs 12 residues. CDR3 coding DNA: TGTGCCAGCAGCCTCCCTACCGGGGAGCTGTTTTTT. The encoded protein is CASSLPTGELFF.

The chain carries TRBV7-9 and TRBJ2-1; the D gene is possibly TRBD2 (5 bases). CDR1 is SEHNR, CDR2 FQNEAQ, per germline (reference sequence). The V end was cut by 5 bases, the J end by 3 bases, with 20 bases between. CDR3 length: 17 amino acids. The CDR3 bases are TGTGCCAGCAGCGCCCGGAGCGGTTCACGGAACTACAATGAGCAGTTCTTC. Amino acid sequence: CASSARSGSRNYNEQFF.

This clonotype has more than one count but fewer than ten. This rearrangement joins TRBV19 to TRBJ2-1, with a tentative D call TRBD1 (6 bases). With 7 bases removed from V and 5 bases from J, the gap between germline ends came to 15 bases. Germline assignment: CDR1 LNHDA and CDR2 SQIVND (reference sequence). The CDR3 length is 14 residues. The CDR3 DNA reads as TGTGCCAGTACGACTTGGGGGCCCCACAATGAGCAGTTCTTC. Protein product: CASTTWGPHNEQFF.

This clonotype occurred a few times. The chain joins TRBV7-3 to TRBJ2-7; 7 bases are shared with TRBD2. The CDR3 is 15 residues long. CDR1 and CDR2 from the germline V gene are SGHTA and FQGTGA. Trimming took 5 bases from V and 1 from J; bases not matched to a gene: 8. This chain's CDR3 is CASSPGREDSYEQYF. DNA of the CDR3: TGTGCCAGCAGCCCAGGGAGGGAGGATTCCTACGAGCAGTACTTC.

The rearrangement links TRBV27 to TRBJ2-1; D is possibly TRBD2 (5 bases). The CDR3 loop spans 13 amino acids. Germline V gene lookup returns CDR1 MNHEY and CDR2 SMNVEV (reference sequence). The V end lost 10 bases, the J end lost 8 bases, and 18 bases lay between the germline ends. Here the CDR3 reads CATSSSGVHEQFF. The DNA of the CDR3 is TGTGCCACCAGCTCCAGCGGAGTACATGAGCAGTTCTTC.

CDR3 sequence reads: CASSRWDSSGNTIYF. CDR3 nucleotides: TGTGCCAGCAGCCGGTGGGACAGCTCTGGAAACACCATATATTTT. The genes are TRBV3-1 and TRBJ1-3, with TRBD1 matching 7 bases. This CDR3 has 15 residues. Germline lookup yields CDR1 LGHDT and CDR2 YNNKEL (reference sequence). After removal of 4 bases from V and 0 bases from J, the junction contained 3 bases not matched to a gene.

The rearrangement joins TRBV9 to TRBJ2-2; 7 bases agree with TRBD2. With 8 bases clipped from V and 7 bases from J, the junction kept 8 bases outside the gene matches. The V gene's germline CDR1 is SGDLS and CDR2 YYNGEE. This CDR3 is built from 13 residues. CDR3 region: CASSAAGVGELFF. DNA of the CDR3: TGTGCCAGTAGTGCGGCGGGAGTCGGGGAGCTGTTTTTT.

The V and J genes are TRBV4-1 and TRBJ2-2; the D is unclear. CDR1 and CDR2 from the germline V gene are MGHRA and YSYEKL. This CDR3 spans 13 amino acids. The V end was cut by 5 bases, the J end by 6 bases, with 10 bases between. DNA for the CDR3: TGCGCCAGCAGCAGAGAGGTGGCCGGGGAGCTGTTTTTT. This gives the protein CASSREVAGELFF.

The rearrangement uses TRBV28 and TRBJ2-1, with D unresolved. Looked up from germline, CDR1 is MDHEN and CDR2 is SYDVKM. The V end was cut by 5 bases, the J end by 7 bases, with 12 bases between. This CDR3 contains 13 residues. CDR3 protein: CASSLGPGNEQFF. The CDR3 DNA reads TGTGCCAGCAGTCTCGGACCGGGTAATGAGCAGTTCTTC.

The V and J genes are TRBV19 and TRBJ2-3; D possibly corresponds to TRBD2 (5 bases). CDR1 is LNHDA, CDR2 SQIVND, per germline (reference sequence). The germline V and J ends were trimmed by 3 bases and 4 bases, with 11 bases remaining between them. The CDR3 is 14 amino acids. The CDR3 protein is CASSIVGAADTQYF. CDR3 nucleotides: TGTGCCAGTAGTATTGTGGGAGCCGCAGATACGCAGTATTTT.

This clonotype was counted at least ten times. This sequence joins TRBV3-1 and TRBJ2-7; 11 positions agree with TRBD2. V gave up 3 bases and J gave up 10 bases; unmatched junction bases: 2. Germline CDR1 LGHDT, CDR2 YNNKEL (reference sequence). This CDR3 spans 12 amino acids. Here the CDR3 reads CASSQGLAEQYV. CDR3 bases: TGTGCCAGCAGCCAGGGACTAGCGGAACAGTACGTC.

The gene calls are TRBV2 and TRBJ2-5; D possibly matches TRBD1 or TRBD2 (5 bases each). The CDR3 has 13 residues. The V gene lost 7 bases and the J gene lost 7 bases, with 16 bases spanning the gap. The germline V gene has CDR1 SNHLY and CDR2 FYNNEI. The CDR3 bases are TGTGCCAGCACCCCGGGAATTGGGGCGACCCAGTACTTC. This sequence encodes CASTPGIGATQYF.

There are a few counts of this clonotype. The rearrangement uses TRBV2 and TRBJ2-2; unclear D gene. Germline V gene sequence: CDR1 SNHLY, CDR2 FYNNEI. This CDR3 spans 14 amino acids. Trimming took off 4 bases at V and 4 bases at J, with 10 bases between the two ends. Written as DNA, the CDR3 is TGTGCCAGCAGTGCGGAAACGTTCACCGGGGAGCTGTTTTTT. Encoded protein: CASSAETFTGELFF.

The CDR3 loop is CASSSLEGGPLAEAFF. Written as DNA, the CDR3 is TGTGCCAGCAGCTCCCTCGAGGGGGGCCCCCTTGCTGAAGCTTTCTTT. The chain couples TRBV6-2 or TRBV6-3 to TRBJ1-1; a weak D match, TRBD1 (6 bases). V gave up 6 bases and J gave up 6 bases, with 23 bases separating them. The length of the CDR3 is 16 residues. Germline V CDR1 and CDR2: MNHEY, SVGEGT.